This T cell receptor (beta chain) was recovered during a study of PD-1 blockade in classical Hodgkin lymphoma. The study, taken as a whole, reports: Compared with healthy donors, newly diagnosed patients reportedly showed lower baseline TCR diversity.

This CDR3 region has 12 residues. Trimming shortened V by 5 bases and J by 2 bases, and 4 bases separated the two germline ends. Germline loops: CDR1 SQVTM, CDR2 ANQGSEA. As concerns this clone: Its cognate antigen is unknown.

The time point denotes: newly diagnosed, previously untreated cHL patient sample. Profiling relied on immunoSEQ multiplex PCR, and the TCRdb table lists in-frame clones only, not all of them. The data show 17,000 or so clones, approximately 92% seen once. V is TRBV29-1 and J is TRBJ2-6; unclear D gene. Sequenced: peripheral blood mononuclear cells (PBMCs). This clonotype originated in a human donor with classical Hodgkin lymphoma. As DNA, the CDR3 is TGCAGCGTTCGAGCTGGGGCCAACGTCCTGACTTTC. It is translated as CSVRAGANVLTF.